This record concerns one T cell receptor (beta chain) sequence. The antigen is not known. This was a deep-level run. The table came from immunoSEQ multiplex PCR; TCRdb's copy has only in-frame clones and leaves some out. The top ten hold about 0.94% of the sample, which has about 1.1 million clones, about 72% seen once. This sample was included in a study of shared clonotypes between healthy human individuals. Study summary: Sampling drew on donors who were a couple of women and a few men aged 18 to 49. Each donor's CD4 naive and CD4 memory cells filled three plates apiece, CD8 naive two, and CD8 memory one. Study-wide points: Of the naive CD4 clonotypes, around 4.8% were shared across a handful of donors.

CDR3 length: 15 residues. Trimming at V came to 6 bases and at J to 2 bases, leaving 5 bases not matched to a gene. Germline CDR1 and CDR2: MNHNY and SVGAGI (reference sequence). The TCR was taken from a man between 18 and 35 years old in good health. Some clones in this sample may be carry-over from other donors' samples. The material sequenced was memory CD4+ T cells from PBMCs. Subset meaning: CD45RA-negative fraction. V is TRBV6-6 and J is TRBJ2-3; 10 bases are shared with TRBD2. CDR3 loop: CASRSTSGDTDTQYF. The CDR3, as DNA: TGTGCCAGCAGATCTACTAGCGGGGACACAGATACGCAGTATTTT.